A selection of T cell receptor beta chains follows, all from one sample in a study of T-cell memory formation after mild COVID-19. TCRdb analysed the 5' RACE reads with MiXCR anew, one entry per CDR3 protein. The sample lists just over 400,000 distinct CDR3 sequences; about 22% were seen once. Sequenced: PBMCs or a T cell subset sorted from them (not recorded which). These receptors came from an adult woman who had mild COVID-19 (a few samples of this study predate the infection). Cell type and time point are not known. Each CDR3 is given with its conserved first and last residue. Each record gives: V gene, clone size, D gene, J gene, CDR3 DNA, CDR3 protein. A D gene is named only where the DNA matches it firmly. Clone size appears in some rows only: once, few, many, or a class for an expanded clone.

TRBV24-1,few,NA,TRBJ2-1,TGTGCCACCAGTGAAGGAACAGCAGGGTCCTACAATGAGCAGTTCTTC,CATSEGTAGSYNEQFF
TRBV27,NA,NA,TRBJ1-2,TGTGCCAGCAGTTCCTTCCTTAGGGGGGACTATGGCTACACCTTC,CASSSFLRGDYGYTF
TRBV13,NA,NA,TRBJ1-1,TGTGCCAGCAGCTTAGGGCTGGGGAAGAACACTGAAGCTTTCTTT,CASSLGLGKNTEAFF
TRBV7-2,once,TRBD2,TRBJ2-5,TGTGCCAGCAGCCCACGGGGGGGCCGGGAGCAGACCCAGTACTTC,CASSPRGGREQTQYF
TRBV15,NA,TRBD1,TRBJ2-7,TGTGCCACCAGCAAAGGACAGGGACTTATGGGCGAGCAGTACTTC,CATSKGQGLMGEQYF
TRBV3-1,few,TRBD1,TRBJ2-7,TGTGCCAGCAGCCGACAGGGGGCAGGGAACGAGCAGTACTTC,CASSRQGAGNEQYF
TRBV7-2,NA,NA,TRBJ1-5,TGTGCCAGCAGCGAAAGGGTAGGGGATAGCAATCAGCCCCAGCATTTT,CASSERVGDSNQPQHF
TRBV7-9,NA,NA,TRBJ2-5,TGTGCCAGCAGCCAAGGCATACGGGACACCCAAGAGACCCAGTACTTC,CASSQGIRDTQETQYF
TRBV7-6,NA,TRBD1,TRBJ1-2,TGTGCCAGCAGCCCCGGACAGGCTGGCTATGGCTACACCTTC,CASSPGQAGYGYTF
TRBV5-1,once,NA,TRBJ1-1,TGCGCCAGCAGCTTACTACCGGGACAGAACACTGAAGCTTTCTTT,CASSLLPGQNTEAFF
TRBV12-3/TRBV12-4,NA,NA,TRBJ2-2,TGTGCCTCCACACAGGGGGGGACCGGGGAGCTGTTTTTT,CASTQGGTGELFF
TRBV7-9,many,NA,TRBJ2-3,TGTGCCAGCAGCTCGATGGACCTGATCCTCACAGATACGCAGTATTTT,CASSSMDLILTDTQYF
TRBV5-4,NA,TRBD2,TRBJ2-7,TGTGCCAGCAGCTTGCTTGGGCTAGCGGGAGGGCCATCCTACGAGCAGTACTTC,CASSLLGLAGGPSYEQYF
TRBV12-3/TRBV12-4,few,NA,TRBJ1-1,TGTGCCAGCAGCCCCTCTTGGGGCACTGAAGCTTTCTTT,CASSPSWGTEAFF
TRBV7-7,many,TRBD2,TRBJ2-1,TGTGCTAGCAGCCCCGGGAGGAGCTCCTACAATGAGCAGTTCTTC,CASSPGRSSYNEQFF
TRBV4-2,few,NA,TRBJ2-3,TGTGCCAGCAGCCAGGAGACTAGTCCGGGGAGAGATACGCAGTATTTT,CASSQETSPGRDTQYF
TRBV6-5,NA,NA,TRBJ2-2,TGTGCCAGCAACCCGGAAGGGGGGGCCTACACCGGGGAGCTGTTTTTT,CASNPEGGAYTGELFF
TRBV5-1,many,NA,TRBJ1-5,TGCGCCAGCAGCTTGGGACAGAACAATCAGCCCCAGCATTTT,CASSLGQNNQPQHF
TRBV12-3/TRBV12-4,few,NA,TRBJ2-7,TGTGCCAGCAGTTTAGTGAAATTCGAGCAGTACTTC,CASSLVKFEQYF
TRBV7-2,NA,TRBD2,TRBJ2-5,TGTGCCAGCAGCTTCGCTGGACTAGCGGGTTTAGAGACCCAGTACTTC,CASSFAGLAGLETQYF
TRBV24-1,NA,NA,TRBJ1-6,TGTGCCACCAGTGATTCCGGCGGGAGTTCACCCCTCCACTTT,CATSDSGGSSPLHF
TRBV2,many,TRBD2,TRBJ2-3,TGTGCCAGCAGTGAAGCGCTCCGGACTAGTAGCACAGATACGCAGTATTTT,CASSEALRTSSTDTQYF
TRBV30,few,TRBD1,TRBJ2-1,TGTGCCTGGAGTCAGATGACAGGGCATGAGCAGTTCTTC,CAWSQMTGHEQFF
TRBV15,few,TRBD1,TRBJ2-1,TGTGCCACCAGCGGGGACAGCTCGGCGGAGCAGTTCTTC,CATSGDSSAEQFF
TRBV20-1,few,NA,TRBJ1-1,TGCAGTGCTTATACAGGGAAGAACACTGAAGCTTTCTTT,CSAYTGKNTEAFF
TRBV27,NA,TRBD1,TRBJ1-1,TGTGCCAGCAGACCACGGGGACAGGGGTTAAGCACTGAAGCTTTCTTT,CASRPRGQGLSTEAFF
TRBV19,few,NA,TRBJ1-6,TGTGCCAGTAGTAACGGGTTCCACGTTAATTCACCCCTCCACTTT,CASSNGFHVNSPLHF
TRBV5-6,many,NA,TRBJ2-7,TGTGCCAGCAGTTTAGGTCAGAGCTCCTACGAGCAGTACTTC,CASSLGQSSYEQYF
TRBV7-3,once,TRBD1,TRBJ2-1,TGTGCCAGCAGCTTAAACGTACCCGGGACAGGGGGCTTTAATGAGCAGTTCTTC,CASSLNVPGTGGFNEQFF
TRBV30,NA,NA,TRBJ2-2,TGTGCCTGGAGTGTTGGGCACTTAGAGCTGTTTTTT,CAWSVGHLELFF
TRBV29-1,NA,NA,TRBJ2-1,TGCAGCGTTGATAGGGGTCTCTCCTACAATGAGCAGTTCTTC,CSVDRGLSYNEQFF
TRBV10-3,NA,TRBD1,TRBJ2-5,TGTGCCATCAGTACGGGACAGGGGGCGAAAGAGACCCAGTACTTC,CAISTGQGAKETQYF
TRBV4-1,few,NA,TRBJ2-7,TGCGCCAGCAGCCAAGACGTCGGAGGGCAGAGTTTCTCGTACGAGCAGTACTTC,CASSQDVGGQSFSYEQYF
TRBV3-1,NA,TRBD2,TRBJ2-7,TGTGCCAGCAGCCGTTACCTAGCGGGAAACGAGCAGTACTTC,CASSRYLAGNEQYF
TRBV6-5,NA,NA,TRBJ2-7,TGTGCCAGCAGCCTGGGGCAGCAGACCTACGAGCAGTACTTC,CASSLGQQTYEQYF
TRBV2,few,TRBD2,TRBJ2-7,TGTGCCAGCAGTTCCTTGTCTTGGCGGGGGGACCACGAGCAGTACTTC,CASSSLSWRGDHEQYF
TRBV12-3/TRBV12-4,NA,TRBD1,TRBJ1-1,TGTGCCAGCAGTTTCGGCTCCGGGACAGCGAACACTGAAGCTTTCTTT,CASSFGSGTANTEAFF
TRBV24-1,few,TRBD1,TRBJ1-5,TGTGCCACCAGTCGAGGGACAGTCAATCAGCCCCAGCATTTT,CATSRGTVNQPQHF
TRBV24-1,few,NA,TRBJ2-2,TGTGCCACCAGTGATTCCGGGGAGCTGTTTTTT,CATSDSGELFF
TRBV7-9,NA,NA,TRBJ1-5,TGTGCCAGCAGCAACACGGACATCAATCAGCCCCAGCATTTT,CASSNTDINQPQHF
TRBV7-9,few,NA,TRBJ2-2,TGTGCCCCTGAGGGGGAAGGCACCGGGGAGCTGTTTTTT,CAPEGEGTGELFF
TRBV11-3,once,TRBD1,TRBJ1-2,TGTGCCAGCAGAGCCACCGGGACAGCTAACTATGGCTACACCTTC,CASRATGTANYGYTF
TRBV24-1,NA,NA,TRBJ2-1,TGTGCCACCAGTGATTTCGGCGGGACCAATGAGCAGTTCTTC,CATSDFGGTNEQFF
TRBV7-9,NA,NA,TRBJ2-3,TGTGCCAGCAGCTCCCGGGGGGCCGTTCTGGGGACGCAGTATTTT,CASSSRGAVLGTQYF
TRBV5-1,NA,TRBD1,TRBJ1-1,TGCGCCAGCAGCCTAGGGGACAGGTCAAGTACTGAAGCTTTCTTT,CASSLGDRSSTEAFF
TRBV11-2,NA,TRBD2,TRBJ2-7,TGTGCCAGCAGCTTAGGACTAGCGGACTACGAGCAGTACTTC,CASSLGLADYEQYF
TRBV19,NA,TRBD1,TRBJ2-1,TGTGCCAGTAGTCCCGGGACAGCCGGGCCCATTGAGCAGTTCTTC,CASSPGTAGPIEQFF
TRBV29-1,few,NA,TRBJ2-7,TGCAGCGTTGAGGCGGCAGGGTCCTACGAGCAGTACTTC,CSVEAAGSYEQYF
TRBV7-2,few,NA,TRBJ2-1,TGTGCCAGCAGCTTACGGGGGCTAGCATCCTACAATGAGCAGTTCTTC,CASSLRGLASYNEQFF
TRBV5-6,many,NA,TRBJ2-3,TGTGCCAGCAGCTTGATGTCAGCTAGCACAGATACGCAGTATTTT,CASSLMSASTDTQYF
TRBV5-5,NA,NA,TRBJ1-2,TGTGCCAGCAGCTTCGTGACAGCCAACCACTATGGCTACACCTTC,CASSFVTANHYGYTF
TRBV4-1,few,NA,TRBJ2-7,TGCGCCAGCAGCCTAAGTGAGCCAGGGAGCGAGCAGTACTTC,CASSLSEPGSEQYF
TRBV12-3/TRBV12-4,few,NA,TRBJ1-2,NA,CASILEGQVPASDGYTF
TRBV5-8,few,TRBD2,TRBJ2-5,TGTGCCAGCAGCCTCGCGAGCGGGAGTAGAGAGACCCAGTACTTC,CASSLASGSRETQYF
TRBV5-1,NA,TRBD1,TRBJ1-1,TGCGCCAGCAGCACCCAACAGGGGGAGGACACTGAAGCTTTCTTT,CASSTQQGEDTEAFF
TRBV20-1,NA,NA,TRBJ1-2,TGCAGTGTTGGTGACAGGTTTGGCTACACCTTC,CSVGDRFGYTF
TRBV6-6,NA,NA,TRBJ1-2,TGTGCCAGCAGTTACTCGAACGGGTTTAACTATGGCTACACCTTC,CASSYSNGFNYGYTF